The TCR beta chain described here comes from a study of blood T cell repertoires in COVID-19. Study-wide background: The United States, Italy and Spain were the sources of the acute and convalescent COVID-19 samples. T cells, B-cell-depleted T cells, or PBMCs supplied cDNA or gDNA.

The CDR3 runs to 15 residues. Only in-frame clones appear in the TCRdb table, and some are missing; sequencing was by immunoSEQ multiplex PCR. The sample shows roughly 62,000 clones, around 90% of them seen only once. This TCR was sampled from a human donor with active COVID-19. The donor label of this sample is uncertain. The chain uses TRBV21-1 and TRBJ2-1; the table assigns TRBD1, which was not confirmed against the DNA. TRBV21-1 represents a pseudogene. The sequenced sample consisted of peripheral blood. The CDR3 nucleotides are TGTGCCAGCAGCAAAGGACAGGGGGTTGACAATGAGCAGTTCTTC. This codes for CASSKGQGVDNEQFF.